This TCR beta chain was observed in a study of shared clonotypes between healthy human individuals. General observations from the study: Naive subsets usually exceeded memory subsets in estimated richness. The sole specimen, blood, was sampled, and tissue repertoires likely differ.

Genomic DNA per cell subset filled all wells of several immunoSEQ plates. This table comes from immunoSEQ multiplex PCR, and its TCRdb copy is limited to in-frame clones, with some not included. The data hold 2 million to 2.5 million clones, with almost 96% observed a single time. CDR1 is LNHDA and CDR2 is SQIVND in the germline V gene (reference sequence). The V gene lost 1 base and the J gene lost 7 bases, with 7 bases spanning the gap. There are 12 residues in the CDR3. As for this clone: What it recognizes is unknown.

This receptor was identified in a man younger than 35 in good health. The chain couples TRBV19 to TRBJ1-2; D call uncertain. The material sequenced was naive CD4+ T cells sorted from blood. Subset given: CD45RA+ positively selected. The CDR3 DNA follows: TGTGCCAGTAGTATAGTGACCGGTGGCTACACCTTC. Protein sequence: CASSIVTGGYTF.